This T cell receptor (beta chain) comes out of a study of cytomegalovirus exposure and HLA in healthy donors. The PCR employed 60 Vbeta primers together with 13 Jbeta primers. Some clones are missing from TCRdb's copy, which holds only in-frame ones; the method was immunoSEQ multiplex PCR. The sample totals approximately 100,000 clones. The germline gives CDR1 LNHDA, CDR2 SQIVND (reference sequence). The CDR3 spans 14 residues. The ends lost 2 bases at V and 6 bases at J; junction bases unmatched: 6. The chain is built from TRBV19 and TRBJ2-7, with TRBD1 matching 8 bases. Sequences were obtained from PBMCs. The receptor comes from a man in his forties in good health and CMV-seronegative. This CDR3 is CASSIQGALSEQYF. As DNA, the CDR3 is TGTGCCAGTAGTATACAGGGGGCTCTTAGCGAGCAGTACTTC.